This record looks at one T cell receptor beta chain sequence and its context. Its antigen remains undetermined. No base quality values were provided; no much bigger clone lies one nucleotide off. V drops 4 bases and J drops 10 bases, leaving 10 bases in between. The CDR3 has 11 amino acids, counting the end cysteine and phenylalanine. This entry keeps only the CDR3 DNA: 33 bases, framed from base 1. For CDR1 and CDR2, the germline V gene lists SGHAT and FQNNGV. Receptor amplification or capture employed PCR. Sequencing relied on a NextSeq 500. TCRdb's own reprocessing of the public reads used fastp at Q25 and MiXCR and kept productive beta chains. Each CDR3 protein gets just one entry, which takes the most common genes and DNA from the rows behind it. The sample data list approximately 13,000 distinct CDR3 sequences, and about 45% of these were observed just once. Around 12% of the sample lies in the top ten.

This entry comes from a study of immune characterization of retroperitoneal liposarcoma (dated by TCRdb to the late 2010s). Recombination connected TRBV11-2 to TRBJ1-1; the D gene is unclear. The sample comprised tumor tissue. This TCR derives from a female donor with retroperitoneal liposarcoma. The CDR3 region has the sequence CASSYVGSAFF. The DNA reads TGTGCCAGCAGCTATGTAGGGTCAGCTTTCTTT. Reference TRBV11-2 and TRBJ1-1 proteins supply the regions before and after the CDR3; the full variable domain is: EAGVAQSPRYKIIEKRQSVAFWCNPISGHATLYWYQQILGQGPKLLIQFQNNGVVDDSQLPKDRFSAERLKGVDSTLKIQPAKLEDSAVYLCASSYVGSAFFGQGTRLTVV.